This is a list of T cell receptor beta chains from one sample in a study of blood T cells in healthy people across ages. TCRdb ran MiXCR on the 5' RACE reads and lists one entry per CDR3 protein. This table has over 1.5 million distinct CDR3 sequences, 49% appearing once. Sequenced sample: blood. These TCRs come from a middle-aged woman in good health. Each CDR3 is given with its conserved first and last residue. The D gene is left open where the match is weak.

j_call v_call d_call cdr3_aa
TRBJ1-2 TRBV5-6 - CASSLVTEGNYGYTF
TRBJ2-3 TRBV7-2 - CASSGRDRFNGPDTQYF
TRBJ1-2 TRBV18 TRBD1 CASSPGTGYHGYTF
TRBJ1-4 TRBV20-1 TRBD1 CSARGQGEKLFF
TRBJ1-5 TRBV5-1 TRBD1 CASSKDRGEEPQHF
TRBJ2-1 TRBV20-1 TRBD2 CSTRARKRGEAYNGQFF
TRBJ2-5 TRBV20-1 - CSAVGHLGETQYF
TRBJ1-2 TRBV20-1 TRBD1 CSASTTGTVPPWRYGYTF
TRBJ2-4 TRBV27 - CASSPKWTENIQYF
TRBJ1-2 TRBV12-3/TRBV12-4 - CASTSSRNYDYTF
TRBJ2-1 TRBV5-6 TRBD2 CASELGAGGRQEQFF
TRBJ2-7 TRBV9 TRBD2 CASSPRDYSYEQYF
TRBJ1-4 TRBV5-1 - CASRIQAPNEKLFF
TRBJ2-1 TRBV20-1 - CSARQGGNEQFF
TRBJ2-4 TRBV9 TRBD2 CASSVDPGGLAKSIQYF
TRBJ2-7 TRBV5-1 - CASSLGDLTYEQYF
TRBJ1-6 TRBV18 - CASSQGGYNSPLHF
TRBJ2-4 TRBV20-1 TRBD1 CSATPTGVINIQYF
TRBJ2-3 TRBV28 - CTSSSSTDTQYF
TRBJ2-5 TRBV29-1 - CSVEDRTRQETQYF
TRBJ2-5 TRBV5-6 TRBD1 CASSFRQGPQTQYF
TRBJ1-2 TRBV29-1 TRBD1 CSVGTGSNYGYTF
TRBJ1-6 TRBV5-1 TRBD1 CASSGRGQGNRSPLHF
TRBJ2-5 TRBV5-5 TRBD1 CASSSPGQGYETQYF
TRBJ2-1 TRBV11-2 - CASSFRSGDGQFF
TRBJ1-5 TRBV19 TRBD1 CASNLLQGVGNQPQHF
TRBJ2-7 TRBV29-1 - CSGGTGTGNEQYF
TRBJ2-5 TRBV5-1 - CASDEGRGETQYF
TRBJ2-7 TRBV9 TRBD2 CASSPRGLAGGTTYEQYF
TRBJ2-5 TRBV7-2 - CASSLFNGKQYF
TRBJ2-2 TRBV2 - CASSEAPSTGELFF
TRBJ2-3 TRBV29-1 TRBD2 CSVHRLADSTDTQYF
TRBJ2-7 TRBV10-3 - CAISDRGVDEQYF
TRBJ1-1 TRBV7-9 - CASSSFRGDYDTEAFF
TRBJ2-7 TRBV4-3 TRBD1 CASSQVTGAYEQYF
TRBJ1-5 TRBV6-2/TRBV6-3 - CASSRLEYSNQPQHF
TRBJ1-1 TRBV10-3 - CAINTGLETEAFF
TRBJ2-7 TRBV9 - CASSYAVGAFYEQYF
TRBJ2-1 TRBV12-1 - CASSATGTSGGLLSYNEQFF
TRBJ1-1 TRBV4-1 - CASSQVFDRIAMNTEAFF